This T cell receptor beta chain appears in the sequencing data of a study of control samples from healthy donors and cancer patients. V shed 4 bases and J 0 bases; nucleotides not matched to a gene: 5. CDR1 and CDR2 from the germline V gene are SGHNT and YENEEA. The CDR3 sequence is 15 residues long. Libraries were prepared by immunoSEQ multiplex PCR; TCRdb keeps only in-frame clonotypes and omits some of them. Altogether over 150,000 clones are present, approximately 96% being singletons, with the ten largest covering 4.5% to 6%. The source is a man in his forties or fifties in good health. The specimen sequenced was blood. The J gene is TRBJ1-1, the V gene TRBV11-3; 7 bases are shared with TRBD1. The CDR3 loop is CASSSSGQMNTEAFF. CDR3 DNA sequence: TGTGCCAGCAGCTCCTCGGGACAGATGAACACTGAAGCTTTCTTT.